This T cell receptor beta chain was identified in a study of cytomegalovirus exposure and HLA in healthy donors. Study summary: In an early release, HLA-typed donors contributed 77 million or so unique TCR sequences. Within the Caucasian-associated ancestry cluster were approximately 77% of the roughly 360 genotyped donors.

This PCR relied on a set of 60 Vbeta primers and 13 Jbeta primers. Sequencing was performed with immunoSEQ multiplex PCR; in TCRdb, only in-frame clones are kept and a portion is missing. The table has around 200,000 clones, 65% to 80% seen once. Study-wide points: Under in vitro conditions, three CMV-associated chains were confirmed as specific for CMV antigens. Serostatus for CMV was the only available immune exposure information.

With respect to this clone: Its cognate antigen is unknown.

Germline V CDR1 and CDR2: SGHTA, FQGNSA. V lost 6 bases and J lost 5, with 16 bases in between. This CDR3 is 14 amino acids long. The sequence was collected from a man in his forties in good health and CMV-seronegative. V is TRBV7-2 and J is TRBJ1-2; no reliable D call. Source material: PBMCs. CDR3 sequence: CASSPPRTGYGYTF. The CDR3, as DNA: TGTGCCAGCAGTCCCCCTAGGACGGGGTATGGCTACACCTTC.